A selection of T cell receptor beta chains follows, all from one sample in a study of blood T cell repertoires in COVID-19. Repertoires were generated with immunoSEQ multiplex PCR, while TCRdb's copy carries only in-frame clones and drops some. The profile covers around 130,000 clones, with approximately 92% appearing a single time and under 35% taken by the ten largest. The sample comprised peripheral blood. These receptors all come from a man between 65 and 85 years old with active or convalescent COVID-19. Both conserved end residues are part of each CDR3. Fields, in order: V gene, D gene, clone size, J gene, CDR3 length, CDR3 DNA, CDR3 protein. The D gene is left open where the match is weak. Clone size is not always given. Where it is, it says once, few, many or a class for expanded clones.

>TRBV6-5|.|.|TRBJ2-4|15
TGTGCCAGCATGAAGACAGACTTAGCCAAAAACATTCAGTACTTC
CASMKTDLAKNIQYF
>TRBV29-1|.|once|TRBJ2-7|14
TGCAGCGCGCGGCCGAGCGCAGGGGCATACGAGCAGTACTTC
CSARPSAGAYEQYF
>TRBV12-3/TRBV12-4|.|.|TRBJ2-1|13
TGTGCCAGCAGCAAAATAGGGGCTTCTGAGCAGTTCTTC
CASSKIGASEQFF
>TRBV19|TRBD1|.|TRBJ1-6|16
TGTGCCAGTAGTGGGGACAGGAGCTCCTATAATTCACCCCTCCACTTT
CASSGDRSSYNSPLHF
>TRBV5-1|.|.|TRBJ1-1|16
TGCGCCAGCACCCCCCTAGACAGTCTCACGAACACTGAAGCTTTCTTT
CASTPLDSLTNTEAFF
>TRBV28|TRBD1|.|TRBJ1-5|14
TGTGCCAGCAGTTTACCGACAGGGGGCGAGCCCCAGCATTTT
CASSLPTGGEPQHF
>TRBV5-1|TRBD2|.|TRBJ2-2|14
TGCGCCAGCTCGCCTAGCGGGACGACCGGGGAGCTGTTTTTT
CASSPSGTTGELFF
>TRBV18|TRBD1|.|TRBJ2-3|17
TGTGCCAGCTCGCGTCCAGGGGGCGAGGATTTCACAGATACGCAGTATTTT
CASSRPGGEDFTDTQYF
>TRBV29-1|.|.|TRBJ1-1|13
TGCAGCGTTAACCCCAGGGCGGGGACTGAAGCTTTCTTT
CSVNPRAGTEAFF
>TRBV19|TRBD1|.|TRBJ2-7|18
TGTGCCAGTAGTATAGTCAGGGGGAGTTGGCTAGCAGTCCACGAGCAGTACTTC
CASSIVRGSWLAVHEQYF
>TRBV28|TRBD2|.|TRBJ2-3|16
TGTGCCAGCAGTGGGGGGGGACTAGCGGAGACAGATACGCAGTATTTT
CASSGGGLAETDTQYF
>TRBV11-3|TRBD2|.|TRBJ2-3|19
TGTGCCAGCAGCTTAGAAAGGGGACTAGCTGAAAGGGGGGCAGATACGCAGTATTTT
CASSLERGLAERGADTQYF
>TRBV10-1|.|.|TRBJ2-7|18
TGCGCCAGCAGTGAGTCGAGGGACAAGGCAACCTCAGGGGCCGGGCAGTACTTC
CASSESRDKATSGAGQYF
>TRBV2|TRBD1|.|TRBJ2-1|18
TGTGCCAGCAGTGAAGGATACCCAGGGGGCCGTGGTGCCAATGAGCAGTTCTTC
CASSEGYPGGRGANEQFF
>TRBV28|TRBD1|.|TRBJ1-5|14
TGTGCCAGCAGTTTACGGACAGGGCATCAGCCCCAGCATTTT
CASSLRTGHQPQHF
>TRBV5-1|.|.|TRBJ2-3|13
TGCGCCAGCAGCTCCGGGATCACAGATACGCAGTATTTT
CASSSGITDTQYF
>TRBV19|.|.|TRBJ2-3|14
TGTGCCAGTAGTATAGACAGGGGCACAGATACGCAGTATTTT
CASSIDRGTDTQYF
>TRBV11-2|TRBD1|.|TRBJ1-1|14
TGTGCCAGCAGCTTCGGGACAGGGATCACTGAAGCTTTCTTT
CASSFGTGITEAFF
>TRBV5-1|TRBD1|.|TRBJ1-1|15
TGCGCCAGCAGCGCCGGGACAGGGGTGGGCACTGAAGCTTTCTTT
CASSAGTGVGTEAFF
>TRBV28|.|.|TRBJ1-5|18
TGTGCCAGCAGACCCGCACGGGGGGGGGAACTTAGCAATCAGCCCCAGCATTTT
CASRPARGGELSNQPQHF
>TRBV2|.|.|TRBJ2-7|11
TGTGCCAGCAGTGTTAGACAGGAGCAGTACTTC
CASSVRQEQYF
>TRBV4-1|TRBD2|.|TRBJ2-3|16
TGCGCCAGCAGCCAAGGGGCTAGCGGGAACACAGATACGCAGTATTTT
CASSQGASGNTDTQYF
>TRBV5-1|TRBD1|.|TRBJ1-6|14
TGCGCCAGCAGGGAACAGGGGCAAAATTCACCCCTCCACTTT
CASREQGQNSPLHF
>TRBV5-1|.|.|TRBJ1-1|17
TGCGCCAGCAGCTTGGAAGGCCATTACGCGGGGAACACTGAAGCTTTCTTT
CASSLEGHYAGNTEAFF
>TRBV19|.|.|TRBJ1-2|13
TGTGCCAGTAGCGCAGGGTTCCGCTATGGCTACACCTTC
CASSAGFRYGYTF
>TRBV15|.|once|TRBJ2-4|18
TGTGCCACCAGCCGAACCGGGACACCCGTAATTGCCAAAAACATTCAGTACTTC
CATSRTGTPVIAKNIQYF
>TRBV7-9|TRBD2|.|TRBJ2-3|18
TGTGCCAGCAGCTCCGGGGCTAGCGGGAGACCCAGCACAGATACGCAGTATTTT
CASSSGASGRPSTDTQYF
>TRBV7-9|.|.|TRBJ2-2|13
TGTGCCAGCAGCTCCGCGAACACCGGGGAGCTGTTTTTT
CASSSANTGELFF
>TRBV9|TRBD2|.|TRBJ2-2|15
TGTGCCAGCAGCCATAGCGGGAGGGGTCCCGGGGAGCTGTTTTTT
CASSHSGRGPGELFF
>TRBV24-1|TRBD1|.|TRBJ1-5|14
TGTGCCACCCGGGACAGGGGGGGCAATCAGCCCCAGCATTTT
CATRDRGGNQPQHF
>TRBV6-5|TRBD2|.|TRBJ2-3|15
TGTGCCAGCAGTTACGTCGGGACTAGCGGAGATACGCAGTATTTT
CASSYVGTSGDTQYF
>TRBV19|TRBD2|.|TRBJ2-3|14
TGTGCCAGTAGGACTAGCGGGAACACAGATACGCAGTATTTT
CASRTSGNTDTQYF
>TRBV19|TRBD2|.|TRBJ2-3|16
TGTGCCAGTAGTCTTTGGACTAGCGGGAGACCCGATACGCAGTATTTT
CASSLWTSGRPDTQYF
>TRBV6-2/TRBV6-3|.|once|TRBJ1-2|15
TGTGCCAGCAGTTACTCAGGACAGACCTCCTATGGCTACACCTTC
CASSYSGQTSYGYTF
>TRBV27|.|once|TRBJ1-2|14
TGTGCCAGCCGCGTCCGAGGGGAGGGGTATGGCTACACCTTC
CASRVRGEGYGYTF
>TRBV4-1|.|.|TRBJ1-3|16
TGCGCCAGCAGCCAAGAAGGACACTTCTCTGGAAACACCATATATTTT
CASSQEGHFSGNTIYF
>TRBV29-1|.|.|TRBJ1-1|13
TGCAGCGTGGGCCGACGGGGAGGGACTGAAGCTTTCTTT
CSVGRRGGTEAFF
>TRBV24-1|TRBD1|.|TRBJ1-1|13
TGTGCCACCAGTGACCCGTACAGGGGGAAAGCTTTCTTT
CATSDPYRGKAFF
>TRBV19|TRBD1|.|TRBJ1-2|14
TGTGCCAGTACCATCGCAGGGGGCAACTATGGCTACACCTTC
CASTIAGGNYGYTF
>TRBV28|.|.|TRBJ2-5|11
TGTGCCAGCAGTTTTCGAGAGACCCAGTACTTC
CASSFRETQYF
>TRBV6-6|TRBD1|.|TRBJ1-2|13
TGTGCCAGCAGGAGACGGGACAGCTATGGCTACACCTTC
CASRRRDSYGYTF
>TRBV19|TRBD1|.|TRBJ1-2|14
TGTGCCAGTAGAACGGACAGGGCAGGCTATGGCTACACCTTC
CASRTDRAGYGYTF
>TRBV6-5|.|.|TRBJ1-6|15
TGTGCCAGTCGGAGGACAGTGATGGGGAATTCACCCCTCCACTTT
CASRRTVMGNSPLHF
>TRBV12-5|TRBD2|.|TRBJ2-5|20
TGTGCTAGTGGTTCCACATCCGGGGGACTAGCGGGCCCCCGAGCTGAGACCCAGTACTTC
CASGSTSGGLAGPRAETQYF
>TRBV19|TRBD1|.|TRBJ1-5|17
TGTGCCACCTGGGACAGGGAGAGGGGCTATAGCAATCAGCCCCAGCATTTT
CATWDRERGYSNQPQHF
>TRBV5-4|TRBD2|.|TRBJ2-1|15
TGTGCCAGCAGCTCTTTTTTGGCGGGAGTCAATGAGCAGTTCTTC
CASSSFLAGVNEQFF
>TRBV3-1/TRBV3-2|.|.|TRBJ2-7|14
TGTGCCAGCAGCCAAGATGGGCTAGCGTACGAGCAGTACTTC
CASSQDGLAYEQYF
>TRBV5-1|.|.|TRBJ1-4|14
TGCGCCAGCAGCCCTGGGGGCGGGGGGCTGGAACTGTTTTTT
CASSPGGGGLELFF
>TRBV2|TRBD1|.|TRBJ2-2|14
TGTGCCAGCAGTCAACAGGGGGACGGCGGGGAGCTGTTTTTT
CASSQQGDGGELFF
>TRBV15|TRBD1|.|TRBJ2-1|17
TGTGCCACCAGCAGAGCAGTGGACAGGTGGTCCTACAATGAGCAGTTCTTC
CATSRAVDRWSYNEQFF
>TRBV19|TRBD1|.|TRBJ2-6|14
TGTGCCAGTAGGACAGGGGCTGGGGCCAACGTCCTGACTTTC
CASRTGAGANVLTF
>TRBV6-1|.|.|TRBJ1-5|14
TGTGCCAGCAGTGAACTGGACTTTAGGGAGCCCCAGCATTTT
CASSELDFREPQHF
>TRBV16|.|.|TRBJ2-5|12
TGTGCCAGCAGCCAATCGGACAGTTCTCAGTACTTC
CASSQSDSSQYF
>TRBV30|.|.|TRBJ2-5|17
TGTGCCTGGAGTCGAATGCCTAGCCTAACCTTTCAAGAGACCCAGTACTTC
CAWSRMPSLTFQETQYF
>TRBV3-1/TRBV3-2|.|.|TRBJ2-2|15
TGTGCCAGCAGCCCCGGTCTAGTTAACACCGGGGAGCTGTTTTTT
CASSPGLVNTGELFF